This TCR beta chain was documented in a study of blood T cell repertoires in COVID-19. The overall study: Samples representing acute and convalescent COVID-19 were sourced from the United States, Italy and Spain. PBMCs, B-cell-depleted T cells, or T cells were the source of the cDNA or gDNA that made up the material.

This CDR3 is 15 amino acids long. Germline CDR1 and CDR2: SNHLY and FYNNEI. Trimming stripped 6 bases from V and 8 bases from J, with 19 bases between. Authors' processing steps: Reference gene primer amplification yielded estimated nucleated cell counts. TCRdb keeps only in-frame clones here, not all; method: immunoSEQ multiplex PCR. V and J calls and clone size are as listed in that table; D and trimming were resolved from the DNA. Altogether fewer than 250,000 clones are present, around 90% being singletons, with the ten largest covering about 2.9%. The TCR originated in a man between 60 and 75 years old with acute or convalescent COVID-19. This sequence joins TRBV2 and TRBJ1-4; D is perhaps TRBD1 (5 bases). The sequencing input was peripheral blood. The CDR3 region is CASSKNLGGGEKLFF. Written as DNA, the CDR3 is TGTGCCAGCAGCAAAAATTTGGGGGGAGGAGAAAAACTGTTTTTT.